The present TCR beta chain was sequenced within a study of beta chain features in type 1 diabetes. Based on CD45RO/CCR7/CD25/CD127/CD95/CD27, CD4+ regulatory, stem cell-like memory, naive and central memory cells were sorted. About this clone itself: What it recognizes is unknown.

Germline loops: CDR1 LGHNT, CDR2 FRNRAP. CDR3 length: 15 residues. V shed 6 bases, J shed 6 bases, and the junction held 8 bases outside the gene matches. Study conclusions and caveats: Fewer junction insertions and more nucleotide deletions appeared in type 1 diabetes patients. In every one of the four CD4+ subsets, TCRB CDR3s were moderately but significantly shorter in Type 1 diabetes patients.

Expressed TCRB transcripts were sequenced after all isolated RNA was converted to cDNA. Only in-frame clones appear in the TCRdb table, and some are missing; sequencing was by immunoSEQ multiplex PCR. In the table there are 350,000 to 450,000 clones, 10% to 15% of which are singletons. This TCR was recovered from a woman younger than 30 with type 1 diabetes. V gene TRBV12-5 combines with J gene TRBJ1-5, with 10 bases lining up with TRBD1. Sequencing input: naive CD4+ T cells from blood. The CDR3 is CASGPGTGVTQPQHF. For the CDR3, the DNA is TGTGCTAGTGGCCCCGGGACAGGGGTAACTCAGCCCCAGCATTTT.